The 28 T cell receptor beta chains below were found in one sample sequenced in a study of shared clonotypes between healthy human individuals (dated by TCRdb to the early 2020s). Libraries were prepared through the immunoSEQ multiplex PCR assay. The table was pulled from immuneACCESS by TCRdb, which kept in-frame rearrangements only. Such tables lose some clones; where checked, under half of the loss comes from unresolved V genes, and the rest has no known cause. The sample yields around 980,000 clones; around 78% were counted once. The ten largest clonotypes hold under 0.8% of the sample. Sequencing input: memory CD4+ T cells from PBMCs. What this sample's cell subset or site label stands for: CD45RA-negative fraction. All receptors come from a man between 18 and 35 years old in good health. Some clones in this sample may be carry-over from other donors' samples.

This clone was observed once. The CDR3 protein is CASSFWGRAPGELFF. The CDR3 nucleotides are TGTGCCAGCAGTTTTTGGGGGAGGGCCCCCGGGGAGCTGTTTTTT. V is TRBV28 and J is TRBJ2-2; 7 nucleotides line up with TRBD2. V lost 3 bases and J lost 6; bases outside the gene matches: 7. CDR3 length: 15 amino acids. The germline CDR1 and CDR2 sequences are MDHEN and SYDVKM.

This sequence joins TRBV28 and TRBJ1-5; D gene ambiguous. Germline V gives CDR1 MDHEN, CDR2 SYDVKM. CDR3 length equals 12 residues. V was trimmed by 6 bases and J by 6 bases, leaving 9 bases between them. DNA for the CDR3: TGTGCCAGCAGCCGATCAATTCAGCCCCAGCATTTT. Translation: CASSRSIQPQHF.

The chain uses TRBV15 and TRBJ2-7; D may be TRBD1 or TRBD2 (5 bases each). Trimming took 0 bases from V and 4 from J, leaving 10 bases between them. In germline, CDR1 is LNHNV, CDR2 YYDKDF (reference sequence). This CDR3 region has 14 residues. The DNA for the CDR3 is TGTGCCACCAGCAGAGATGAAGAGGGGTACGAGCAGTACTTC. Encoded protein: CATSRDEEGYEQYF.

This chain uses TRBV27 with TRBJ1-2, with D possibly being TRBD1 (5 bases). CDR3 size: 14 residues. The germline V gene encodes CDR1 MNHEY and CDR2 SMNVEV (reference sequence). V was pared by 3 bases and J by 8 bases, with 16 bases between. CDR3 DNA: TGTGCCAGCAGTTTCCAGGGAGCAAAAGGGGGCTACACCTTC. Its translation is CASSFQGAKGGYTF.

Here the CDR3 DNA reads TGTGCCAGCAGTCCCTCGAATGGGGCCAAAAACATTCAGTACTTC. Protein: CASSPSNGAKNIQYF. The chain carries TRBV6-6 and TRBJ2-4; no firm D call. Trimming left V 5 bases short and J 1 base short, with 12 bases between. The CDR3 extends over 15 amino acids. Germline V CDR1 and CDR2: MNHNY, SVGAGI (reference sequence).

The genes are TRBV30 and TRBJ2-7; 9 bases align to TRBD2. Germline trimming cut 1 base from V and 2 bases from J; bases unmatched to any gene: 12. This CDR3 has 17 amino acids. Germline V gene data show CDR1 as GTSNPN and CDR2 as SVGIG (reference sequence). The CDR3 sequence is CAWSAPIGRLAAYEQYF. CDR3 nucleotide sequence: TGTGCCTGGAGTGCCCCGATCGGTAGACTAGCGGCCTACGAGCAGTACTTC.

A remark on this clone: Being one base from a much bigger clone, this may be a read error. The same CDR3 is also encoded by other DNA sequences in this sample. This chain connects TRBV11-3 to TRBJ2-3; the match to TRBD2 covers 11 bases. The CDR3 has 15 amino acids. The V gene's germline CDR1 is SGHNT and CDR2 YENEEA. The V gene end was trimmed by 3 bases and the J gene end by 2 bases; junction bases not matched to a gene: 1. CDR3 amino acids: CASSFSGRATDTQYF. In DNA, the CDR3 is TGTGCCAGCAGCTTTAGCGGGAGGGCCACAGATACGCAGTATTTT.

On this clone itself: Distinct nucleotide sequences in the sample also encode this CDR3. V and J are TRBV27 and TRBJ2-7, with TRBD2 identical over 7 bases. J lost 6 bases, V lost 7 bases, and 3 bases had no gene match. The CDR3 runs to 11 residues. CDR1 is MNHEY, CDR2 SMNVEV, per germline (reference sequence). In DNA form, the CDR3 reads TGTGCCAGCACCCGGGGGGTCGAGCAGTACTTC. Residues: CASTRGVEQYF.

This chain links TRBV5-1 with TRBJ2-5; D possibly corresponds to TRBD1 (6 bases). Trimming left V 6 bases short and J 5 bases short, with 17 bases between. The CDR3 spans 14 residues. Germline CDR1 SGHRS, CDR2 YFSETQ. This CDR3 is CASMQRGNGETQYF. The CDR3 DNA is TGCGCCAGCATGCAAAGGGGGAACGGTGAGACCCAGTACTTC.

The chain is built from TRBV11-2 and TRBJ2-3; D gene ambiguous. This CDR3 is 13 amino acids long. CDR1 is SGHAT, CDR2 FQNNGV, per germline. V lost 5 bases and J lost 5, with 11 bases in between. This CDR3 reads CASSEMSGDTQYF. The CDR3 coding sequence is TGTGCCAGCAGCGAAATGTCAGGAGATACGCAGTATTTT.

The chain combines TRBV9 with TRBJ2-2; D is unclear. There are 13 residues in the CDR3. Germline CDR1 SGDLS, CDR2 YYNGEE. Trimming removed 4 bases from V and 1 base from J, with 5 bases in between. The CDR3 DNA reads as TGTGCCAGCAGCTCCAGGAACACCGGGGAGCTGTTTTTT. This codes for CASSSRNTGELFF.

The chain employs TRBV7-6 and TRBJ2-3, with 10 bases that match TRBD2. The junction had 2 bases not matched to a gene; V was cut back by 4 bases and J by 1 base. The CDR3 spans 15 residues. CDR1 SGHVS and CDR2 FNYEAQ come from the germline V gene. In nucleotides, the CDR3 is TGTGCCAGCAGCTCGAGCGGGGGGGGCACAGATACGCAGTATTTT. It codes for CASSSSGGGTDTQYF.

CDR3 amino acids: CAWRKEQGGEVWWAYEQYF. CDR3 nucleotides: TGTGCCTGGAGGAAAGAGCAGGGGGGTGAGGTCTGGTGGGCCTACGAGCAGTACTTC. The rearrangement joins TRBV30 to TRBJ2-5, with a tentative D call TRBD1 (7 bases). The DNA end lines up better with TRBJ2-7; the J call may be wrong. The CDR3 covers 19 residues. CDR1 and CDR2 (germline): GTSNPN, SVGIG (reference sequence).

This chain joins TRBV28 and TRBJ2-4; 7 bases are a match to TRBD2. This CDR3 region has 14 residues. Germline V gene sequence: CDR1 MDHEN, CDR2 SYDVKM. V trimming: 2 bases; J trimming: 5 bases; junction bases outside the gene matches: 3. The chain's CDR3 is CASSLSGTQNIQYF. CDR3 DNA sequence: TGTGCCAGCAGTTTAAGCGGGACTCAAAACATTCAGTACTTC.

The chain has TRBV15 and TRBJ2-3; no firm D call. Trimming took 2 bases from V and 0 from J, leaving 9 bases between them. Germline V gene sequence: CDR1 LNHNV, CDR2 YYDKDF (reference sequence). The CDR3 extends over 15 amino acids. CDR3 sequence: CATSRSADSTDTQYF. The CDR3 coding sequence is TGTGCCACCAGCAGAAGCGCAGACAGCACAGATACGCAGTATTTT. Combining the CDR3 with reference TRBV15 and TRBJ2-3 gives the whole variable domain DAMVIQNPRYQVTQFGKPVTLSCSQTLNHNVMYWYQQKSSQAPKLLFHYYDKDFNNEADTPDNFQSRRPNTSFCFLDIRSPGLGDTAMYLCATSRSADSTDTQYFGPGTRLTVL.

This clone was picked up many times. The chain is built from TRBV7-2 and TRBJ2-6; no definite D call. This CDR3 comprises 15 residues. V lost 5 bases, J lost 0 bases, and 8 bases lay in between. CDR1 is SGHTA, CDR2 FQGNSA, per germline. This chain's CDR3 is CASSPYLSGANVLTF. The CDR3 nucleotides are TGTGCCAGCAGCCCCTACCTCTCTGGGGCCAACGTCCTGACTTTC. The variable domain in full, with the rest retrieved from reference TRBV7-2 and TRBJ2-6, is GAGVSQSPSNKVTEKGKDVELRCDPISGHTALYWYRQSLGQGLEFLIYFQGNSAPDKSGLPSDRFSAERTGGSVSTLTIQRTQQEDSAVYLCASSPYLSGANVLTFGAGSRLTVL.

The chain is built from TRBV6-4 and TRBJ1-2; 11 positions match TRBD1. The ends lost 4 bases at V and 8 bases at J; junction bases unmatched: 9. The CDR3 is 15 residues long. CDR1 and CDR2 (germline): MRHNA, SNTAGT. CDR3 sequence reads: CASSARDRGIDGYTF. CDR3 in DNA: TGTGCCAGCAGTGCCAGGGACAGGGGGATCGACGGCTACACCTTC.

The CDR3 sequence is CASSASAAGVSYEQYF. The CDR3 DNA reads as TGTGCCAGCAGTGCCTCTGCAGCGGGAGTCTCCTACGAGCAGTACTTC. This chain uses TRBV6-1 with TRBJ2-7; 8 nucleotides align to TRBD2. The CDR3 contains 16 residues. After removal of 4 bases from V and 0 bases from J, the junction contained 8 bases not matched to a gene. The V gene's germline CDR1 is MNHNS and CDR2 SASEGT.

The chain has TRBV11-2 and TRBJ2-5, with 10 positions matching TRBD2. The junction had 0 bases not matched to a gene; V was cut back by 2 bases and J by 0 bases. Germline CDR1 reads SGHAT; CDR2 reads FQNNGV. The CDR3 spans 15 residues. CDR3 nucleotide sequence: TGTGCCAGCAGCTTACTAGCGGGAGACCAAGAGACCCAGTACTTC. Translated, it gives CASSLLAGDQETQYF. The full variable domain, its missing parts supplied by reference TRBV11-2 and TRBJ2-5, is EAGVAQSPRYKIIEKRQSVAFWCNPISGHATLYWYQQILGQGPKLLIQFQNNGVVDDSQLPKDRFSAERLKGVDSTLKIQPAKLEDSAVYLCASSLLAGDQETQYFGPGTRLLVL.

This clone was observed a few times. This chain uses TRBV28 with TRBJ2-3; 7 bases are a match to TRBD2. The germline gives CDR1 MDHEN, CDR2 SYDVKM. The CDR3 runs 13 residues. Losses at the gene ends were 7 bases for V and 3 bases for J; bases not matched to a gene: 4. The CDR3 DNA follows: TGTGCCAGCATGGGAGGGGCGACAGATACGCAGTATTTT. This codes for CASMGGATDTQYF.

As to this clone: Other nucleotide sequences from this sample produce the same CDR3. This rearrangement joins TRBV7-2 to TRBJ2-7; the D is unclear. Germline V gene sequence: CDR1 SGHTA, CDR2 FQGNSA. Trimming cost V 1 base and J 3 bases, with 4 bases left between them. The CDR3 is made up of 12 amino acids. The CDR3: CASSLVGYEQYF. The DNA for the CDR3 is TGTGCCAGCAGCTTAGTAGGCTACGAGCAGTACTTC.

The chain joins TRBV28 to TRBJ1-1; D is possibly TRBD1 (6 bases). In germline, CDR1 is MDHEN, CDR2 SYDVKM. V shed 7 bases and J shed 4 bases, with 16 bases lying between them. The CDR3 has 14 residues. The CDR3 reads CASILSRGFTEAFF. For the CDR3, the DNA is TGTGCCAGCATTCTTTCCAGGGGCTTCACTGAAGCTTTCTTT.

In its sample, this clone was seen a few times. This sample also contains other DNA sequences that code for the same CDR3. V and J are TRBV4-3 and TRBJ1-5; a weak D match, TRBD1 (6 bases). The CDR3 sequence is 15 residues long. The V and J ends lost 0 bases and 7 bases respectively, with 13 bases between them. CDR1 and CDR2 (germline): LGHNA, YSLEER. CDR3: CASSQDPGRGQPQHF. The CDR3 DNA follows: TGCGCCAGCAGCCAAGACCCAGGGAGGGGGCAGCCCCAGCATTTT.

The chain recombines TRBV4-1 with TRBJ2-5, with D possibly being TRBD1 or TRBD2 (6 bases each). This CDR3 spans 16 amino acids. V was trimmed by 4 bases and J by 5 bases, leaving 20 bases between them. The germline gives CDR1 MGHRA, CDR2 YSYEKL. CDR3 nucleotide sequence: TGCGCCAGCAGCCGCCAATTGGGGGGCGCCGGGGAGACCCAGTACTTC. The encoded protein is CASSRQLGGAGETQYF.

The genes are TRBV30 and TRBJ1-5; perhaps TRBD1 as D (5 bases). The CDR3 extends over 14 amino acids. V was trimmed by 4 bases and J by 4 bases, leaving 14 bases between them. The germline CDR1 and CDR2 sequences are GTSNPN and SVGIG (reference sequence). Here the CDR3 reads CAWNQGAGNQPQHF. CDR3 DNA: TGTGCCTGGAATCAGGGCGCGGGGAATCAGCCCCAGCATTTT.

The J gene is TRBJ1-3, the V gene TRBV5-1, with 10 bases that match TRBD1. This CDR3 is 14 amino acids long. CDR1 and CDR2 (germline): SGHRS, YFSETQ. J was trimmed by 4 bases and V by 3 bases; bases with no gene match: 1. The CDR3 sequence is CASSSDRGGNTIYF. CDR3 nucleotide sequence: TGCGCCAGCAGCTCGGACAGGGGGGGAAACACCATATATTTT.

V and J are TRBV7-9 and TRBJ2-2; 13 nucleotides agree with TRBD2. The germline gives CDR1 SEHNR, CDR2 FQNEAQ (reference sequence). This CDR3 has 17 amino acids. V was clipped by 5 bases and J by 4 bases; unmatched bases: 7. CDR3: CASSPRTSGSGTGELFF. CDR3 nucleotides: TGTGCCAGCAGCCCAAGGACTAGCGGGAGTGGCACCGGGGAGCTGTTTTTT.

At least ten counts were recorded for this clone. The rearrangement uses TRBV2 and TRBJ2-3, with 14 bases identical to TRBD2. V trimming: 9 bases; J trimming: 6 bases; junction bases outside the gene matches: 5. Germline V lookup: CDR1 SNHLY, CDR2 FYNNEI. This CDR3 has 14 residues. CDR3 sequence (DNA): TGTGCCAGAGGACTAGCGGGAGGAGGGGATACGCAGTATTTT. Its translation: CARGLAGGGDTQYF.